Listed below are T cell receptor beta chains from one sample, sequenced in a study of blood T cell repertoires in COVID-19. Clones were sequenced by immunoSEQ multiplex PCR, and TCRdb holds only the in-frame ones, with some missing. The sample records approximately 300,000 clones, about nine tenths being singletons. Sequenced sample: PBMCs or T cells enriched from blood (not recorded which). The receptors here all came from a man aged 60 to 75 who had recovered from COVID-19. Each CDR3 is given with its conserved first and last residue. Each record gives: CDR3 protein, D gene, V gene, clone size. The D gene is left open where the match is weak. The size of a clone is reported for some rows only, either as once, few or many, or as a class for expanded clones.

CDR3 protein: CAIKIGTGGAYYGYTF
D gene: TRBD1
V gene: TRBV10-3
clone size: .

CDR3 protein: CASSSFPHQPQHF
D gene: .
V gene: TRBV6-5
clone size: .

CDR3 protein: CASSIERTPNYGYTF
D gene: .
V gene: TRBV19
clone size: .

CDR3 protein: CASSSLTGGETQYF
D gene: TRBD1
V gene: TRBV5-6
clone size: .

CDR3 protein: CASSQGGQGAKTIYF
D gene: TRBD1
V gene: TRBV4-1
clone size: .

CDR3 protein: CAWSVNERDEQYF
D gene: .
V gene: TRBV30
clone size: .

CDR3 protein: CASSPRDFSYNEQFF
D gene: .
V gene: TRBV7-8
clone size: .

CDR3 protein: CASSPRGNGYTF
D gene: .
V gene: TRBV18
clone size: .

CDR3 protein: CASSPDGTRGETQYF
D gene: TRBD2
V gene: TRBV5-1
clone size: .

CDR3 protein: CASSFARDYSGNTIYF
D gene: .
V gene: TRBV18
clone size: few

CDR3 protein: CASSLTVNEKLFF
D gene: .
V gene: TRBV5-1
clone size: few

CDR3 protein: CASSPGSGSQRGGDTQYF
D gene: TRBD2
V gene: TRBV11-3
clone size: .

CDR3 protein: CASSLAVGGNGELFF
D gene: TRBD2
V gene: TRBV5-1
clone size: once

CDR3 protein: CASSSAGTSPLIEQYF
D gene: TRBD2
V gene: TRBV28
clone size: .

CDR3 protein: CASSSLMAGANVLTF
D gene: .
V gene: TRBV28
clone size: once

CDR3 protein: CASTLQGAMRETQYF
D gene: TRBD1
V gene: TRBV6-5
clone size: .

CDR3 protein: CAIGGQGQPQHF
D gene: TRBD1
V gene: TRBV10-3
clone size: .

CDR3 protein: CASSSTGGPQHF
D gene: .
V gene: TRBV11-2
clone size: few

CDR3 protein: CASSLDRGPKNIQYF
D gene: TRBD1
V gene: TRBV28
clone size: .

CDR3 protein: CASSRGQGNTDTQYF
D gene: TRBD1
V gene: TRBV7-6
clone size: .

CDR3 protein: CASSPGTTEETQYF
D gene: .
V gene: TRBV5-1
clone size: .

CDR3 protein: CASSTGTALMNTEAFF
D gene: TRBD1
V gene: TRBV5-1
clone size: .

CDR3 protein: CASSIILAGAKNIQYF
D gene: .
V gene: TRBV19
clone size: .

CDR3 protein: CASSLELGGWAGAFF
D gene: .
V gene: TRBV7-9
clone size: .

CDR3 protein: CASSLGQNTEAFF
D gene: .
V gene: TRBV7-9
clone size: .

CDR3 protein: CASSPRTSDSYNEQFF
D gene: TRBD2
V gene: TRBV5-1
clone size: .

CDR3 protein: CASSSTAYEQYF
D gene: .
V gene: TRBV7-2
clone size: .

CDR3 protein: CASGQENYGYTF
D gene: TRBD1
V gene: TRBV2
clone size: .

CDR3 protein: CASRTEGNSPLHF
D gene: .
V gene: TRBV28
clone size: .

CDR3 protein: CASSIPRGITPGPDIQYF
D gene: .
V gene: TRBV28
clone size: .

CDR3 protein: CASSAGTSGITLGQYF
D gene: TRBD2
V gene: TRBV7-6
clone size: .

CDR3 protein: CASSYGNRGDSPLHF
D gene: TRBD1
V gene: TRBV6-5
clone size: few

CDR3 protein: CASSFRAGQPQHF
D gene: .
V gene: TRBV28
clone size: .

CDR3 protein: CASSLSGDAEQYF
D gene: .
V gene: TRBV5-1
clone size: .

CDR3 protein: CASSPRQGNNSPLHF
D gene: TRBD1
V gene: TRBV27
clone size: .

CDR3 protein: CASSLGRGREQPQHF
D gene: TRBD1
V gene: TRBV7-8
clone size: .

CDR3 protein: CASSRGTANTEAFF
D gene: TRBD1
V gene: TRBV5-4
clone size: once

CDR3 protein: CASSRGLAGRRFF
D gene: TRBD2
V gene: TRBV11-2
clone size: .

CDR3 protein: CASSLNRGLYEQYF
D gene: TRBD1
V gene: TRBV7-8
clone size: once

CDR3 protein: CASSWDLNTEAFF
D gene: .
V gene: TRBV13
clone size: .

CDR3 protein: CASSPPGDRRYEQYF
D gene: TRBD1
V gene: TRBV3-1/TRBV3-2
clone size: .

CDR3 protein: CASRRSLAEYNEQFF
D gene: TRBD2
V gene: TRBV2
clone size: .

CDR3 protein: CASSVQGLANTGELFF
D gene: .
V gene: TRBV9
clone size: .

CDR3 protein: CASSPLSGEQFF
D gene: .
V gene: TRBV3-1/TRBV3-2
clone size: .

CDR3 protein: CASSPAGYEQYF
D gene: TRBD2
V gene: TRBV6-2/TRBV6-3
clone size: .

CDR3 protein: CASSMTGGIQPQHF
D gene: TRBD1
V gene: TRBV6-2/TRBV6-3
clone size: .

CDR3 protein: CASGPGQGGGETQYF
D gene: .
V gene: TRBV12-5
clone size: few

CDR3 protein: CASSFPGGTSATDTQYF
D gene: TRBD2
V gene: TRBV7-8
clone size: .

CDR3 protein: CASSPRLSSYEQYF
D gene: .
V gene: TRBV7-2
clone size: .

CDR3 protein: CASSSGTTTEQYF
D gene: .
V gene: TRBV12-3/TRBV12-4
clone size: few

CDR3 protein: CASSLQGAIYNEQFF
D gene: TRBD1
V gene: TRBV11-1
clone size: .

CDR3 protein: CSASRAASFEQFF
D gene: .
V gene: TRBV20-1
clone size: .

CDR3 protein: CASSQDDRGINYGYTF
D gene: TRBD1
V gene: TRBV4-1
clone size: few

CDR3 protein: CASSVQGAAYSNQPQHF
D gene: TRBD1
V gene: TRBV4-1
clone size: .

CDR3 protein: CASSRTSGRNTGELFF
D gene: TRBD2
V gene: TRBV7-7
clone size: .